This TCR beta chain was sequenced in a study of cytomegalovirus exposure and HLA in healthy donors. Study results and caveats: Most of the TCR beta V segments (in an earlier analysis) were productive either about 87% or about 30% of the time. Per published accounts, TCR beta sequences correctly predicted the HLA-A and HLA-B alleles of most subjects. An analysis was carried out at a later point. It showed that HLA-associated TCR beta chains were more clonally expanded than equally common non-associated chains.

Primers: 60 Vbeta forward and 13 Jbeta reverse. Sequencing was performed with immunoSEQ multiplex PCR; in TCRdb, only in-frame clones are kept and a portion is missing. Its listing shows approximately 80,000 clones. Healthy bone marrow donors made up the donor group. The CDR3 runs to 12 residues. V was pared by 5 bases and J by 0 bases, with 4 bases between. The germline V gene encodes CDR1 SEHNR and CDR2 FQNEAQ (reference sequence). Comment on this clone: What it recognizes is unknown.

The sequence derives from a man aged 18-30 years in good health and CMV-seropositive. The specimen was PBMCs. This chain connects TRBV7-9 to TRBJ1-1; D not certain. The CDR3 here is CASSVVNTEAFF. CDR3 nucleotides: TGTGCCAGCAGCGTCGTGAACACTGAAGCTTTCTTT.